This T cell receptor beta chain was sequenced for a study of Ad26.COV2.S vaccination and SARS-CoV-2 variants. Across the study: Donor was assigned to the Ad26.COV2.S arm of trial COV1001.

Measured with immunoSEQ multiplex PCR; TCRdb has only the in-frame clones, and not every one. This repertoire shows approximately 300,000 clones, around 84% found once; its top ten account for 1.5% to 2.5%. Documented treatment: roughly 20 received Ad26.COV2.S at low or high dose, single or two shots; about 5 received placebo; per-sample allocation not given. Samples came from day 63 after the first vaccine or placebo injection. Wuhan-strain SARS-CoV-2 spike was expressed by the Ad26 vector that made up the vaccine. With 1 base clipped from V and 7 bases from J, the junction kept 6 bases outside the gene matches. Per the germline V gene, CDR1 is LGHNA and CDR2 is YNFKEQ. The CDR3 contains 15 residues.

The source is a person between 18 and 65 years old who received the Ad26.COV2.S COVID-19 vaccine or a placebo. This sequence joins TRBV4-2 and TRBJ1-1; TRBD1 agrees at 10 bases. This specimen consisted of peripheral blood, obtained in a trial of Ad26.COV2.S vaccine versus placebo. CDR3 in DNA: TGTGCCAGCAGCCAAGCCGGGACAGGGGATAATGAAGCTTTCTTT. Its translation is CASSQAGTGDNEAFF.